The text below deals with one T cell receptor (beta chain). The antigen remains undetermined. This entry is derived from a study of cytomegalovirus exposure and HLA in healthy donors. Study results and limitations: Analyzed later, most CMV-associated TCR beta chains appeared HLA-restricted.

Between the trimmed V and J ends, which lost 2 bases and 0 bases, there was a span of 16 bases. CDR3 length: 17 amino acids. CDR1 and CDR2 from the germline V gene are SGHTA and FQGNSA. PCR involved 60 Vbeta and 13 Jbeta primers. Profiled with immunoSEQ multiplex PCR; TCRdb holds only in-frame clones, not every one. The table has about 220,000 clones, roughly 80% seen once. The genes are TRBV7-2 and TRBJ1-1; D gene ambiguous. The sequenced material came from PBMCs. The source is a woman aged 40 to 50 in good health and CMV-seropositive. This CDR3 reads CASSLRRAALLNTEAFF. CDR3 nucleotides: TGTGCCAGCAGCTTAAGGCGGGCAGCCCTTTTGAACACTGAAGCTTTCTTT.